The 7 T cell receptor beta chains presented below share a single source sample, sequenced in a study of somatic mutations in cytotoxic T cells in rheumatoid arthritis. The data were produced by immunoSEQ multiplex PCR, yet TCRdb's version contains in-frame clones alone and is incomplete. The data contain 15,000 to 20,000 clones, about 80% of them singletons. Source material: CD8+ T cells sorted from blood. Receptors were obtained from a woman aged 45-60 years in good health.

The chain is built from TRBV6-5 and TRBJ2-3; 7 bases match TRBD1. The V and J ends lost 11 bases and 0 bases, in that order; junction bases with no gene match: 11. This CDR3 comprises 15 residues. CDR1 and CDR2 (germline): MNHEY, SVGAGI. The CDR3 spells CAAGGRDSSTDTQYF. For the CDR3, the DNA is TGTGCCGCTGGCGGCCGGGACAGTAGCACAGATACGCAGTATTTT.

This rearrangement joins TRBV9 to TRBJ2-7; D remains unclear. The V end lost 4 bases, the J end lost 7 bases, and 18 bases lay between the germline ends. The CDR3 is 14 residues long. Germline CDR1 reads SGDLS; CDR2 reads YYNGEE. The CDR3 coding sequence is TGTGCCAGCAGCTCCGACCTAACCACGTGGGAGCAGTACTTC. Protein: CASSSDLTTWEQYF.

The CDR3 DNA is TGTGCCAGCAGCATAGGGACTTCTTCCCCTGAGCAGTACTTC. This sequence encodes CASSIGTSSPEQYF. The J gene is TRBJ2-7, the V gene TRBV7-6; perhaps TRBD2 as D (6 bases). V was cut by 5 bases and J by 7 bases, with 18 bases left in between. The CDR3 is made up of 14 amino acids. Germline CDR1 reads SGHVS; CDR2 reads FNYEAQ.

This clone was found a few times. CDR3 protein: CASSVDRVTGNTIYF. CDR3 DNA sequence: TGTGCCAGCAGTGTAGACAGGGTTACTGGAAACACCATATATTTT. The gene calls are TRBV6-1 and TRBJ1-3; 7 nucleotides match TRBD1. The V gene end was trimmed by 4 bases and the J gene end by 2 bases; junction bases not matched to a gene: 5. Germline CDR1 reads MNHNS; CDR2 reads SASEGT. The CDR3 spans 15 residues.

This chain connects TRBV6-6 to TRBJ2-2; 10 nucleotides match TRBD2. CDR3 length equals 14 residues. V lost 4 bases, J lost 6 bases, and 2 bases stayed unmatched. Germline V lookup: CDR1 MNHNY, CDR2 SVGAGI (reference sequence). The CDR3 coding sequence is TGTGCCAGCAGTTTAGCGGGGGGCCCCGGGGAGCTGTTTTTT. Translating it yields CASSLAGGPGELFF.

V usage is TRBV28 and J usage is TRBJ2-5; maybe TRBD1 (5 bases). Trimming stripped 4 bases from V and 2 bases from J, with 17 bases between. The CDR3 has 16 residues. Per germline, CDR1 MDHEN and CDR2 SYDVKM. CDR3 coding DNA: TGTGCCAGCAGTTCTCCGAAGACAGCTTTTCAAGAGACCCAGTACTTC. Residues: CASSSPKTAFQETQYF. The variable domain in full, with the rest retrieved from reference TRBV28 and TRBJ2-5, is DVKVTQSSRYLVKRTGEKVFLECVQDMDHENMFWYRQDPGLGLRLIYFSYDVKMKEKGDIPEGYSVSREKKERFSLILESASTNQTSMYLCASSSPKTAFQETQYFGPGTRLLVL.

The chain links TRBV7-2 to TRBJ2-5, with 9 bases fitting TRBD1. The V and J ends lost 7 bases and 0 bases, in that order; junction bases with no gene match: 6. Germline assignment: CDR1 SGHTA and CDR2 FQGNSA. The CDR3 has 15 residues. The DNA for the CDR3 is TGTGCCAGCACCGACAGGGGGTCGTACCAAGAGACCCAGTACTTC. Its translation is CASTDRGSYQETQYF.